Listed below are T cell receptor beta chains from one sample, sequenced in a study of cytomegalovirus exposure and HLA in healthy donors. Produced via immunoSEQ multiplex PCR; TCRdb's table is partial and in-frame only. In the table there are tens of thousands of clones, roughly 60% of which are singletons. The sequenced material came from PBMCs. All receptors come from a woman aged 25 to 39 in good health and CMV-seropositive. Each CDR3 is given with its conserved first and last residue. Each record gives: CDR3 length, J gene, clone size, V gene, D gene, CDR3 DNA, CDR3 protein. A D gene is named only where the DNA matches it firmly. Some rows mark clone size as missing; the rest say once, few, many or name a class of expanded clone.

cdr3_length: 15; j_call: TRBJ1-1; clone_size: .; v_call: TRBV27; d_call: .; cdr3_nt: TGTGCCAGCAGTTTATTAGGAACGGGGAACACTGAAGCTTTCTTT; cdr3_aa: CASSLLGTGNTEAFF
cdr3_length: 15; j_call: TRBJ1-1; clone_size: few; v_call: TRBV13; d_call: .; cdr3_nt: TGTGCCAGCAGCTTGGGGGGAGGGGTCGGGACTGAAGCTTTCTTT; cdr3_aa: CASSLGGGVGTEAFF
cdr3_length: 13; j_call: TRBJ2-7; clone_size: .; v_call: TRBV10-3; d_call: TRBD1; cdr3_nt: TGTGCCATCAGTAGACAGGGGCTTGGCGAGCAGTACTTC; cdr3_aa: CAISRQGLGEQYF
cdr3_length: 13; j_call: TRBJ1-1; clone_size: .; v_call: TRBV19; d_call: .; cdr3_nt: TGTGCCACCAAAGTCTGGCAGCGGACTGAAACTTTCTTT; cdr3_aa: CATKVWQRTETFF
cdr3_length: 16; j_call: TRBJ2-2; clone_size: few; v_call: TRBV4-2; d_call: .; cdr3_nt: TGTGCCAGCAGCCAAGATTTCCTAGGGGTCACCGGGGAGCTGTTTTTT; cdr3_aa: CASSQDFLGVTGELFF
cdr3_length: 12; j_call: TRBJ2-2; clone_size: .; v_call: TRBV6-6; d_call: .; cdr3_nt: TGTGCCAGCAGTTCTAGCACCGGGGAGCTGTTTTTT; cdr3_aa: CASSSSTGELFF
cdr3_length: 16; j_call: TRBJ2-7; clone_size: .; v_call: TRBV5-4; d_call: TRBD1; cdr3_nt: TGTGCCAGCAGCTTGGGAGGGACAGGGGGATCCTACGAGCAGTACTTC; cdr3_aa: CASSLGGTGGSYEQYF
cdr3_length: 17; j_call: TRBJ2-5; clone_size: .; v_call: TRBV5-4; d_call: .; cdr3_nt: TGTGCCAGCAGCTTGGGGGGCCTCGCGTCGGGGGTTGAGACCCAGTACTTC; cdr3_aa: CASSLGGLASGVETQYF
cdr3_length: 18; j_call: TRBJ1-2; clone_size: .; v_call: TRBV28; d_call: TRBD1; cdr3_nt: TGTGCCAGCAATGGGCAGGGGGACGGGCGTAGTACTAACTATGGCTACACCTTC; cdr3_aa: CASNGQGDGRSTNYGYTF
cdr3_length: 13; j_call: TRBJ2-7; clone_size: .; v_call: TRBV4-3; d_call: TRBD1; cdr3_nt: TGCGCCAGCAGCCTTGACAGGGGGTACGAGCAGTACTTC; cdr3_aa: CASSLDRGYEQYF
cdr3_length: 15; j_call: TRBJ1-2; clone_size: .; v_call: TRBV7-2; d_call: .; cdr3_nt: TGTGCCAGCAGCGGGACGGACAGATCTAACTATGGCTACACCTTC; cdr3_aa: CASSGTDRSNYGYTF
cdr3_length: 16; j_call: TRBJ2-7; clone_size: .; v_call: TRBV19; d_call: TRBD1; cdr3_nt: TGTGCCAGTAGTTTTACCGGGACAGGGGGCGCGTACGAGCAGTACTTC; cdr3_aa: CASSFTGTGGAYEQYF
cdr3_length: 14; j_call: TRBJ1-1; clone_size: .; v_call: TRBV7-9; d_call: TRBD1; cdr3_nt: TGTGCCAGCAGCCCAACACAGGGGGCCGCTGAAGCTTTCTTT; cdr3_aa: CASSPTQGAAEAFF
cdr3_length: 14; j_call: TRBJ1-1; clone_size: .; v_call: TRBV18; d_call: .; cdr3_nt: TGTGCCAGCTCAACGTTCGGGGGGAACACTGAAGCTTTCTTT; cdr3_aa: CASSTFGGNTEAFF
cdr3_length: 19; j_call: TRBJ2-3; clone_size: few; v_call: TRBV18; d_call: TRBD1; cdr3_nt: TGTGCCAGCTCACCCCGGGGACAGGGGGCTCGAACTAGCACAGATACGCAGTATTTT; cdr3_aa: CASSPRGQGARTSTDTQYF
cdr3_length: 15; j_call: TRBJ2-1; clone_size: .; v_call: TRBV19; d_call: .; cdr3_nt: TGTGCCAGTAGTATTATGGGCACCGACTACAATGAGCAGTTCTTC; cdr3_aa: CASSIMGTDYNEQFF
cdr3_length: 18; j_call: TRBJ2-3; clone_size: .; v_call: TRBV28; d_call: TRBD2; cdr3_nt: TGTGCCAGCAGGCGCCGTCTCTCCGGGGGGACTAGCACAGATACGCAGTATTTT; cdr3_aa: CASRRRLSGGTSTDTQYF
cdr3_length: 14; j_call: TRBJ2-1; clone_size: few; v_call: TRBV19; d_call: .; cdr3_nt: TGTGCCACCTCGAGGTACAGGGACTACAATGAGCAGTTCTTC; cdr3_aa: CATSRYRDYNEQFF
cdr3_length: 17; j_call: TRBJ1-4; clone_size: .; v_call: TRBV4-2; d_call: TRBD1; cdr3_nt: TGTGCCAGCAGCCAAACCGGGGGGACAGGCCGTAATGAAAAACTGTTTTTT; cdr3_aa: CASSQTGGTGRNEKLFF
cdr3_length: 14; j_call: TRBJ2-3; clone_size: .; v_call: TRBV11-3; d_call: TRBD1; cdr3_nt: TGTGCCAGCGGGACAGGGCGCGGAACAGATACGCAGTATTTT; cdr3_aa: CASGTGRGTDTQYF
cdr3_length: 15; j_call: TRBJ1-2; clone_size: .; v_call: TRBV27; d_call: .; cdr3_nt: TGTGCCAGCCGATCTTTTGTGGGCAGCCCATGGGGCTACACCTTC; cdr3_aa: CASRSFVGSPWGYTF